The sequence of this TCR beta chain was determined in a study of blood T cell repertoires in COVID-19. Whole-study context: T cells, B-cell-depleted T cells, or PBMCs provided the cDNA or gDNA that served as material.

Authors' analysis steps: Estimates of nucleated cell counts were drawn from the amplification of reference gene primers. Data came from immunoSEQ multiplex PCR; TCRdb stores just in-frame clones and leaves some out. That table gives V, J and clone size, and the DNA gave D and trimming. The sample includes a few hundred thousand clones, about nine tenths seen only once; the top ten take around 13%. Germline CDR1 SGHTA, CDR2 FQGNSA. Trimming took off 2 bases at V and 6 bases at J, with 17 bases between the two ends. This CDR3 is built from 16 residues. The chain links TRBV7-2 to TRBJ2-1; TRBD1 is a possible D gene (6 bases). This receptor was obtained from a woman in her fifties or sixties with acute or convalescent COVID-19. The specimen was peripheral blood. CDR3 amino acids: CASSLSPPTGSNEQFF. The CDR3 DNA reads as TGTGCCAGCAGCTTATCACCCCCAACAGGGTCCAATGAGCAGTTCTTC.